The 10 T cell receptor beta chains reported below all come from one sample, sequenced in a study of CD8 T cells in Susac syndrome. It was with random hexamers that roughly 0.45 to 1 ug RNA was reverse transcribed. TCRdb used MiXCR to reprocess the immunoSEQ multiplex PCR reads, holding one entry per CDR3 protein. The sample gives 160,000 or so distinct CDR3 sequences, about 95% of which show up once; roughly 0.16% is in the top ten. Sequenced: CD8+ T cells from PBMCs. The receptor set was obtained from a human donor with multiple sclerosis.

The chain carries TRBV3-1 and TRBJ2-1; D may match TRBD1 or TRBD2 (5 bases each). Trimming stripped 1 base from V and 2 bases from J, with 18 bases between. This CDR3 has 18 amino acids. Germline V CDR1 and CDR2: LGHDT, YNNKEL (reference sequence). The CDR3 loop is CASSQGTRDPDPYNEQFF. CDR3 bases: TGTGCCAGCAGCCAAGGGACCCGGGACCCGGACCCCTACAATGAGCAGTTCTTC.

This clonotype was counted once. V and J are TRBV5-1 and TRBJ2-7; D may be TRBD1 (5 bases). Germline V gene lookup returns CDR1 SGHRS and CDR2 YFSETQ. The CDR3 is 15 amino acids. Trimming stripped 1 base from V and 2 bases from J, with 13 bases between. The CDR3 DNA is TGCGCCAGCAGCTTGATTCAGGGCGTTCCCTACGAGCAGTACTTC. Protein sequence: CASSLIQGVPYEQYF. The full variable domain, its missing parts supplied by reference TRBV5-1 and TRBJ2-7, is KAGVTQTPRYLIKTRGQQVTLSCSPISGHRSVSWYQQTPGQGLQFLFEYFSETQRNKGNFPGRFSGRQFSNSRSEMNVSTLELGDSALYLCASSLIQGVPYEQYFGPGTRLTVT.

The rearrangement uses TRBV19 and TRBJ2-3; the match to TRBD1 covers 10 bases. This CDR3 region has 14 residues. V was clipped by 3 bases and J by 4 bases; unmatched bases: 1. The germline gives CDR1 LNHDA, CDR2 SQIVND (reference sequence). CDR3 coding DNA: TGTGCCAGTAGTATGGGACAGGGGTCAGATACGCAGTATTTT. Translating it yields CASSMGQGSDTQYF.

The chain links TRBV14 to TRBJ1-1, with D unresolved. Germline CDR1 SGHDN, CDR2 FVKESK. There are 13 residues in the CDR3. V lost 0 bases to trimming and J lost 4 bases, with 6 bases between them. The CDR3 DNA is TGTGCCAGCAGCCAAGATCGCCCCACTGAAGCTTTCTTT. Protein: CASSQDRPTEAFF. The variable domain in full, completed from reference TRBV14 and TRBJ1-1, reads EAGVTQFPSHSVIEKGQTVTLRCDPISGHDNLYWYRRVMGKEIKFLLHFVKESKQDESGMPNNRFLAERTGGTYSTLKVQPAELEDSGVYFCASSQDRPTEAFFGQGTRLTVV.

The V and J genes are TRBV28 and TRBJ2-1; 7 bases agree with TRBD2. CDR1 MDHEN and CDR2 SYDVKM come from the germline V gene. With 6 bases clipped from V and 8 bases from J, the junction kept 16 bases outside the gene matches. The CDR3 loop spans 16 amino acids. The CDR3 protein is CASSRQAGILDDEQFF. The CDR3 DNA follows: TGTGCCAGCAGCCGCCAAGCGGGAATCTTGGACGATGAGCAGTTCTTC.

The V call is TRBV5-1, the J call TRBJ1-2, with 8 nucleotides matching TRBD1. Germline CDR1 is SGHRS and CDR2 is YFSETQ. The J segment lost 4 bases and the V segment lost 0 bases, leaving 2 bases of the junction unmatched. The CDR3 is 14 amino acids. CDR3 nucleotides: TGCGCCAGCAGCTTGGTCACAGGGGGCTATGGCTACACCTTC. It specifies CASSLVTGGYGYTF.

There are a few counts of this clonotype. The chain uses TRBV5-1 and TRBJ2-7, with D maybe TRBD1 (5 bases). V was pared by 2 bases and J by 5 bases, with 14 bases between. Germline V gene data show CDR1 as SGHRS and CDR2 as YFSETQ. The CDR3 is 14 residues long. The DNA for the CDR3 is TGCGCCAGCAGCTTAGAGACAGCAAGGGACGAGCAGTACTTC. Translating it yields CASSLETARDEQYF.

The chain uses TRBV7-9 and TRBJ1-2; perhaps TRBD1 as D (5 bases). The V gene lost 6 bases and the J gene lost 7 bases, with 12 bases spanning the gap. CDR3 length: 12 amino acids. Germline-derived CDR1 and CDR2 are SEHNR and FQNEAQ (reference sequence). This chain's CDR3 is CASRRGDLGYTF. CDR3 coding DNA: TGTGCCAGCAGAAGAGGGGACCTTGGCTACACCTTC. The full variable domain, its missing parts supplied by reference TRBV7-9 and TRBJ1-2, is DTGVSQNPRHKITKRGQNVTFRCDPISEHNRLYWYRQTLGQGPEFLTYFQNEAQLEKSRLLSDRFSAERPKGSFSTLEIQRTEQGDSAMYLCASRRGDLGYTFGSGTRLTVV.

The rearrangement uses TRBV29-1 and TRBJ1-2; unclear D gene. The CDR3 sequence is 11 residues long. The V end was cut by 6 bases, the J end by 2 bases, with 7 bases between. Germline V gene lookup returns CDR1 SQVTM and CDR2 ANQGSEA. The CDR3 DNA follows: TGCAGCGTAACGGTGAACTATGGCTACACCTTC. Translated, it gives CSVTVNYGYTF.

This clonotype has only one observation. The chain combines TRBV7-9 with TRBJ2-7, with D maybe TRBD2 (6 bases). The CDR3 is made up of 14 amino acids. Trimming cost V 5 bases and J 4 bases, with 15 bases left between them. CDR1 is SEHNR, CDR2 FQNEAQ, per germline (reference sequence). The CDR3 spells CASSEEGRRYEQYF. The CDR3 nucleotides are TGTGCCAGCAGCGAGGAGGGTCGCCGATACGAGCAGTACTTC.